This T cell receptor (beta chain) originates from a study of response to subunit inactivated influenza vaccine. The V gene's germline CDR1 is DFQATT and CDR2 SNEGSKA (reference sequence). This CDR3 has 16 residues. V shed 1 base, J shed 5 bases, and the junction held 6 bases outside the gene matches. Using its own MiXCR run on the RT-PCR reads, TCRdb lists one record per CDR3 protein. The sample consists of 860,000 or so distinct CDR3 sequences, approximately 22% of them appearing once. This chain connects TRBV20-1 to TRBJ2-1; TRBD2 matches at 12 bases. Sequencing used PBMCs from blood, obtained roughly 5 days after vaccination. The origin of this receptor is a man aged 45-60 years who received an inactivated influenza vaccine. The CDR3 region is CSARGRTSGVDNEQFF. The CDR3 DNA reads TGCAGTGCTAGAGGACGGACTAGCGGGGTTGACAATGAGCAGTTCTTC.